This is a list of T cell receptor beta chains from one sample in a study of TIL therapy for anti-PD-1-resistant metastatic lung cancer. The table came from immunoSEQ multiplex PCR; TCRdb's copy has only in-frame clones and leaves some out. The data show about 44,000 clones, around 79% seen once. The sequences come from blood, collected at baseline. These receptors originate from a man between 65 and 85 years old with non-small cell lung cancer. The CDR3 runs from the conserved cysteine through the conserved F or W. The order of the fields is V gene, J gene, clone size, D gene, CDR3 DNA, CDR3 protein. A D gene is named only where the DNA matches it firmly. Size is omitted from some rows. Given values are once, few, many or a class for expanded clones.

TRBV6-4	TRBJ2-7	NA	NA	TGTGCCAGCCGCACGTCCGGGACACCGAGCTCCTACGAGCAGTACTTC	CASRTSGTPSSYEQYF
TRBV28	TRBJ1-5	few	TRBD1	TGTGCCAGCAGACATGACAGGGTCCGAGATCAGCCCCAGCATTTT	CASRHDRVRDQPQHF
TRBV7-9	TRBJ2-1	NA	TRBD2	TGTGCCAGCAGCGGGCGGGGGGATGAGCAGTTCTTC	CASSGRGDEQFF
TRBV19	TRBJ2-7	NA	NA	TGTGCCAGTAGTATCCGGGACGGATCCTACGAGCAGTACTTC	CASSIRDGSYEQYF
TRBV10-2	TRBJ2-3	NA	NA	TGCGCCAGCAGGTCCGATACGCAGTATTTT	CASRSDTQYF
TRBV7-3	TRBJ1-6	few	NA	TGTGCCAGCAGCTTAAATTCGGCAGGGAATTCACCCCTCCACTTT	CASSLNSAGNSPLHF
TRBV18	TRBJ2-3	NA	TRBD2	TGTGCCAGCTCACCACTTAAAAGCGGGAGTGTCACAGATACGCAGTATTTT	CASSPLKSGSVTDTQYF
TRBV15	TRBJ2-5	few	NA	TGTGCCACCAGCAGAGCGGGAGAATTCGAAGAGACCCAGTACTTC	CATSRAGEFEETQYF
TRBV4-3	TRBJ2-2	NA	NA	TGCGCCAGCAGCCAAGTAAGGAATACAAACACCGGGGAGCTGTTTTTT	CASSQVRNTNTGELFF
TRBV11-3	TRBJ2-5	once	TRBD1	TGTGCCAGCAGCATGACGGGACAGGAGGGCGAGACCCAGTACTTC	CASSMTGQEGETQYF
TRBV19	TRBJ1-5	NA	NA	TGTGCCAGTAGTATGATGCAGTATAGCAATCAGCCCCAGCATTTT	CASSMMQYSNQPQHF
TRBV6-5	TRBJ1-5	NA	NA	TGTGCCAGCAGATTGGAGGTTTCGGGCAATCAGCCCCAGCATTTT	CASRLEVSGNQPQHF
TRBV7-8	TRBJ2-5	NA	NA	TGTGCCAGCAGCTTGGGGAGCCGGGAGACCCAGTACTTC	CASSLGSRETQYF
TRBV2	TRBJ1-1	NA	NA	TGTGCCAGCAGCGACGATTCGAACACTGAAGCTTTCTTT	CASSDDSNTEAFF
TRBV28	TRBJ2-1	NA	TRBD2	TGTGCCAGCAGGGGCTCAGGACTAGCGGGATATAATGAGCAGTTCTTC	CASRGSGLAGYNEQFF
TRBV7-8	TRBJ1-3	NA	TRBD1	TGTGCCAGCAGCCCGAGGGACAGCTCTGGAAACACCATATATTTT	CASSPRDSSGNTIYF
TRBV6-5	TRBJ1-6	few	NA	TGTGCCAGCAGGCCCAGACAGATTTCACCCCTCCACTTT	CASRPRQISPLHF
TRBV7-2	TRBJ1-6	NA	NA	TGTGCCAGCAGCTTAGCCCAGGGTACCTATAATTCACCCCTCCACTTT	CASSLAQGTYNSPLHF
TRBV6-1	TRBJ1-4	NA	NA	TGTGCCAGCAGGAAAGGGTTAGATGAAAAACTGTTTTTT	CASRKGLDEKLFF
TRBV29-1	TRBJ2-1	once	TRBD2	TGCAGCGTTGAAATCCAGACTAGCGGGAGAGGCAATGAGCAGTTCTTC	CSVEIQTSGRGNEQFF
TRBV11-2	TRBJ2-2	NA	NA	TGTGCCAGCAGCTCGACTAGGCCCGGGGAGCTGTTTTTT	CASSSTRPGELFF
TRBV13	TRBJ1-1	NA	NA	TGTGCCAGCAGCCCACCCGTTGACGACACTGAAGCTTTCTTT	CASSPPVDDTEAFF
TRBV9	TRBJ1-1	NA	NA	TGTGCCAGCAGCGTAGAGGGTTCTGAAGCTTTCTTT	CASSVEGSEAFF
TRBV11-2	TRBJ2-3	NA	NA	TGTGCCAGCAGCTTAGATTGGGCCTCAGATACGCAGTATTTT	CASSLDWASDTQYF
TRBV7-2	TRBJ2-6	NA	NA	TGTGCCAGCAGCTTAGTAGGGGGGGCTGGGGCCAACGTCCTGACTTTC	CASSLVGGAGANVLTF
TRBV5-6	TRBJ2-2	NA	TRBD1	TGTGCCAGCAGCTTGGCGGGACAGGGAGAGATCACCGGGGAGCTGTTTTTT	CASSLAGQGEITGELFF
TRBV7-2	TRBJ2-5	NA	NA	TGTGCCAGCAGCATACTTCGGGGGCCGGAAGAGACCCAGTACTTC	CASSILRGPEETQYF
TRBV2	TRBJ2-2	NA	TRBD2	TGTGCCACCGAAGTGGACGGGAGGGGGGAGCTGTTTTTT	CATEVDGRGELFF
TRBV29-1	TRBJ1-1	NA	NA	TGCAGCGTTGTGGGTGGGGGGACTGAAGCTTTCTTT	CSVVGGGTEAFF
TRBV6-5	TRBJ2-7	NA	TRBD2	TGTGCCAGCAGTGCGGGAGGTTTGGGATCCTACGAGCAGTACTTC	CASSAGGLGSYEQYF
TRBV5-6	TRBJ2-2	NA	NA	TGTGCCAGCAGCTTGAGAGGGGTAGCCGGGGAGCTGTTTTTT	CASSLRGVAGELFF
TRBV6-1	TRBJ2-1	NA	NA	TGTGCCAGCAACTTTCGAGAGCAGTTCTTC	CASNFREQFF
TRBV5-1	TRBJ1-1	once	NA	TGCGCCAGCAGCTCAACCCGTGGGGGCCCTGAAGCTTTCTTT	CASSSTRGGPEAFF
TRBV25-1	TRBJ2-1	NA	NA	TGTGCCAGCAGTGAGGGCAGGAGCTCCTACAATGAGCAGTTCTTC	CASSEGRSSYNEQFF
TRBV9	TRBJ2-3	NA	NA	TGTGCCAGCACCCCCAGGGCTACTGACACAGATACGCAGTATTTT	CASTPRATDTDTQYF
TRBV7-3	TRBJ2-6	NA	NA	TGTGCCAGCAGCTTCAAGATTTCTGGGTTCGGGGCCAACGTCCTGACTTTC	CASSFKISGFGANVLTF
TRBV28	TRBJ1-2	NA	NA	TGTGCCAGCAGTCGGGGCTATGGCTACACCTTC	CASSRGYGYTF
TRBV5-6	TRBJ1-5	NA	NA	TGTGCCAGCAGCTTGTGGGGTCCAAATCAGCCCCAGCATTTT	CASSLWGPNQPQHF
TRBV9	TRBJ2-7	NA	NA	TGTGCCAGCAGCGTAGCTTGGGACGGAGGGTACGAGCAGTACTTC	CASSVAWDGGYEQYF
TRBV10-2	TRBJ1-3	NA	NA	TGCGCCAGCAGTGTAAGCGGGGGATGGACTGGAAACACCATATATTTT	CASSVSGGWTGNTIYF
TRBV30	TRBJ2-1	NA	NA	TGTGCCTACGGGGGTCGTGAGCAGTTCTTC	CAYGGREQFF
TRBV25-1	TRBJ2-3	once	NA	TGTGCCAGCAGGGAAGACAGCCTTACGCAGTATTTT	CASREDSLTQYF
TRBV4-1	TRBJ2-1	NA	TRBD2	TGCGCCAGCAGCCAACGACTAGCGGGGCTGAGCTCCTACAATGAGCAGTTCTTC	CASSQRLAGLSSYNEQFF
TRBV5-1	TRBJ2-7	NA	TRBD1	TGCGCCAGCAGCCGCACTACCGGGACAGCCAACGAGCAGTACTTC	CASSRTTGTANEQYF
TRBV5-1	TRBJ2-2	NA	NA	TGCGCCAGCAGCGGAATCGCCGGGGAGCTGTTTTTT	CASSGIAGELFF
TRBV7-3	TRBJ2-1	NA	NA	TGTGCCAGCAGCTACCCCCCTAAGGGTGAGCAGTTCTTC	CASSYPPKGEQFF
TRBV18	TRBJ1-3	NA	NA	TGTGCCAGCTCACCACCGGCGGGGGTCTCTGGAAACACCATATATTTT	CASSPPAGVSGNTIYF
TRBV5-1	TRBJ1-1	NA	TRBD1	TGCGCCAGCACCCTGACAGGGGCGAACACTGAAGCTTTCTTT	CASTLTGANTEAFF
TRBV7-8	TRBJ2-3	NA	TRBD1	TGTGCCAGCAGCTTAGTCGGCCCCGACAGGGCAACAGATACGCAGTATTTT	CASSLVGPDRATDTQYF
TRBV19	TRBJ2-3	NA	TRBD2	TGTGCCAGTAGTCGGGGGGGCCTGGCAGATACGCAGTATTTT	CASSRGGLADTQYF